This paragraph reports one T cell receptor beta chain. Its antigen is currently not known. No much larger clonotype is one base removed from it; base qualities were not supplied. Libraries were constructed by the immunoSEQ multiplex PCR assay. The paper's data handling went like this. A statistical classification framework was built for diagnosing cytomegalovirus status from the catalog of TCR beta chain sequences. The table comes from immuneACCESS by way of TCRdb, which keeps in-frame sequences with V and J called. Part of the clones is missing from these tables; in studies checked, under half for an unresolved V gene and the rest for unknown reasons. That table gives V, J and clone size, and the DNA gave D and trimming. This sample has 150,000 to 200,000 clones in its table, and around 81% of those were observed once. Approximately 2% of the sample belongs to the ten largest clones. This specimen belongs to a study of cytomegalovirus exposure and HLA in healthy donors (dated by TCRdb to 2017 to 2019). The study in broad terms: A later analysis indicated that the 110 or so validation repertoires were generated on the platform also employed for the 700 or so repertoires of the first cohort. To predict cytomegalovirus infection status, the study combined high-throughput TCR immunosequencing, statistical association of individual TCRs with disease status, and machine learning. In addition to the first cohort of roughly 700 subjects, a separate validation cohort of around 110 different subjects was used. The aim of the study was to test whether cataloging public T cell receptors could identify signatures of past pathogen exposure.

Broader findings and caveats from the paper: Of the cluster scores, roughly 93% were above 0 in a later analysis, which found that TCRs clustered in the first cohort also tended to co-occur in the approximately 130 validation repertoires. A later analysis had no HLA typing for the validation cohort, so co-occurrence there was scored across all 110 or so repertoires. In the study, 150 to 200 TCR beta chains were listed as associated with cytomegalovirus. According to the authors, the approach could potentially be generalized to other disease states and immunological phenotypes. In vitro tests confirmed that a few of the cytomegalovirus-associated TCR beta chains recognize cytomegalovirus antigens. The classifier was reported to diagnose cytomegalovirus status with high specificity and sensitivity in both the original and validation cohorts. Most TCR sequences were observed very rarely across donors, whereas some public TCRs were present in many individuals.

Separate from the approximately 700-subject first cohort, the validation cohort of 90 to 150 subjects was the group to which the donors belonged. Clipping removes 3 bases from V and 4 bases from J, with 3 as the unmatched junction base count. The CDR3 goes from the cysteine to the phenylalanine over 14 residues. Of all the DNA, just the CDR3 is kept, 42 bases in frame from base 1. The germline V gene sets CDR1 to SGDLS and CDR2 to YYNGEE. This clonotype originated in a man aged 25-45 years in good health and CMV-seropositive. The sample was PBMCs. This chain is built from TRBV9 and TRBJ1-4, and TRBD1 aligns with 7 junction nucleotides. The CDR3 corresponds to CASSEGDSNEKLFF. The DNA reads TGTGCCAGCAGCGAGGGGGACAGTAATGAAAAACTGTTTTTT.